This T cell receptor beta chain was documented in a study of cytomegalovirus exposure and HLA in healthy donors. Findings and caveats of the study: The records held CMV serostatus as the only immune exposure information.

A remark on this clone: What it recognizes is unknown.

J lost 1 base, V lost 6 bases, and 7 bases had no gene match. The CDR3 consists of 16 residues. Germline V gene sequence: CDR1 SGHTA, CDR2 FQGNSA. The PCR ran on 60 Vbeta and 13 Jbeta primers. Profiled with immunoSEQ multiplex PCR; TCRdb holds only in-frame clones, not every one. The table records some 160,000 clones, approximately 73% of them present only once. This receptor was identified in a woman between 18 and 29 years old in good health and CMV-seropositive. The chain combines TRBV7-2 with TRBJ2-5; 11 bases line up with TRBD2. Source material: PBMCs. CDR3 sequence (DNA): TGTGCCAGCAGTCGAACTAGCGGGGGAACCCAAGAGACCCAGTACTTC. Protein sequence: CASSRTSGGTQETQYF.